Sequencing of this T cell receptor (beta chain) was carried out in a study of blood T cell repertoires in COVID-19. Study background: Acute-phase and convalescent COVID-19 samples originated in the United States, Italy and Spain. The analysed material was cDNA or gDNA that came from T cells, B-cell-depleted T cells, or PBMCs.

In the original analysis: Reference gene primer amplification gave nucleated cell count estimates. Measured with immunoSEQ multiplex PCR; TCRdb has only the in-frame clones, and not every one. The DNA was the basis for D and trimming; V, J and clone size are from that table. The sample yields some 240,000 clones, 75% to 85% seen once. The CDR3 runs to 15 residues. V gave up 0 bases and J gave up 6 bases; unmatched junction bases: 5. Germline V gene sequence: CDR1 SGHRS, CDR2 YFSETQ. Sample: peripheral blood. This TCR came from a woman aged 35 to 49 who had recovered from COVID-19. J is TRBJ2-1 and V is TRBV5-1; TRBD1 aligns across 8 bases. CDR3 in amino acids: CASSLVRTGFNEQFF. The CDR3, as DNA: TGCGCCAGCAGCTTGGTCCGGACAGGGTTCAATGAGCAGTTCTTC. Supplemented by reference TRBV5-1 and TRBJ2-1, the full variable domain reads KAGVTQTPRYLIKTRGQQVTLSCSPISGHRSVSWYQQTPGQGLQFLFEYFSETQRNKGNFPGRFSGRQFSNSRSEMNVSTLELGDSALYLCASSLVRTGFNEQFFGPGTRLTVL.